One sample yielded the 17 T cell receptor beta chains listed below, sequenced in a study of T cells after yellow fever vaccination. MiXCR, applied by TCRdb to the 5' RACE reads, yields one record per CDR3 protein. The sample has around 320,000 distinct CDR3 sequences, about 11% seen once. The sequencing here drew on CD4+ T cells sorted from PBMCs, taken 45 days after the yellow fever booster vaccination. The receptors here all came from a man aged 18 to 29 who received the YFV17D yellow fever vaccine.

V and J are TRBV6-6 and TRBJ1-5; TRBD1 might be the D (5 bases). Trimming removed 5 bases from V and 3 bases from J, with 14 bases in between. This CDR3 comprises 15 residues. Germline V CDR1 and CDR2: MNHNY, SVGAGI (reference sequence). This chain's CDR3 is CASSLNRGYNQPQHF. The CDR3 DNA reads TGTGCCAGCAGTCTTAACCGGGGGTACAATCAGCCCCAGCATTTT.

The rearrangement joins TRBV7-2 to TRBJ2-5; a weak D match, TRBD2 (6 bases). CDR1 is SGHTA and CDR2 is FQGNSA in the germline V gene. The germline V and J ends were trimmed by 5 bases and 6 bases, with 16 bases remaining between them. The CDR3 is made up of 14 amino acids. The CDR3 DNA is TGTGCCAGCAGCCACGCCGGGGGTCAGAAGACCCAGTACTTC. Its protein product is CASSHAGGQKTQYF.

The V gene is TRBV3-1, the J gene TRBJ1-4; D perhaps matches TRBD1 (6 bases). The V end was cut by 4 bases, the J end by 8 bases, with 17 bases between. This CDR3 contains 15 residues. CDR1 is LGHDT and CDR2 is YNNKEL in the germline V gene (reference sequence). In DNA form, the CDR3 reads TGTGCCAGCAGCCCGCGGAGGGGGTTCGGAGAAAAACTGTTTTTT. This sequence encodes CASSPRRGFGEKLFF. Filled out from reference TRBV3-1 and TRBJ1-4, the complete variable domain reads DTAVSQTPKYLVTQMGNDKSIKCEQNLGHDTMYWYKQDSKKFLKIMFSYNNKELIINETVPNRFSPKSPDKAHLNLHINSLELGDSAVYFCASSPRRGFGEKLFFGSGTQLSVL.

The chain has TRBV20-1 and TRBJ1-5, with 7 bases that match TRBD1. Germline CDR1 DFQATT, CDR2 SNEGSKA (reference sequence). This CDR3 spans 12 amino acids. CDR3 in amino acids: CSFGTENQPQHF. As DNA, the CDR3 is TGCAGCTTCGGGACAGAGAATCAGCCCCAGCATTTT.

This clonotype was seen only a few times. The CDR3 nucleotides are TGCGCCAGCAGATCTCCGTCGGGCGAGCAGTACTTC. This encodes CASRSPSGEQYF. The V call is TRBV5-1, the J call TRBJ2-7, with D uncertain. V lost 5 bases, J lost 6 bases, and 12 bases lay in between. Per germline, CDR1 SGHRS and CDR2 YFSETQ. The CDR3 totals 12 residues.

This clonotype has at least ten counts. The chain joins TRBV5-1 to TRBJ1-1; 7 nucleotides agree with TRBD1. This CDR3 contains 14 residues. Germline V gives CDR1 SGHRS, CDR2 YFSETQ. With 0 bases clipped from V and 6 bases from J, the junction kept 5 bases outside the gene matches. The CDR3 DNA follows: TGCGCCAGCAGCTTGGGGGACAGCAGACCTGAAGCTTTCTTT. Its protein product is CASSLGDSRPEAFF.

The chain links TRBV4-1 to TRBJ2-5; tentative D call: TRBD2 (6 bases). This CDR3 is built from 15 residues. V lost 1 base, J lost 3 bases, and 12 bases lay in between. Germline V lookup: CDR1 MGHRA, CDR2 YSYEKL. The CDR3: CASSQVGRGEETQYF. The CDR3 DNA reads as TGCGCCAGCAGCCAAGTCGGGCGCGGGGAAGAGACCCAGTACTTC.

This clonotype was detected a few times. The chain uses TRBV5-4 and TRBJ2-7; TRBD2 is a possible D gene (6 bases). Trimming shortened V by 4 bases and J by 10 bases, and 15 bases separated the two germline ends. The CDR3 has 12 residues. Germline-derived CDR1 and CDR2 are SGHNT and YYREEE (reference sequence). DNA of the CDR3: TGTGCCAGCAGCCCACTGCGGGGAGCACAGTACTTC. This encodes CASSPLRGAQYF.

The chain has TRBV6-5 and TRBJ1-2; 9 positions match TRBD1. V gave up 7 bases and J gave up 4 bases; unmatched junction bases: 10. This CDR3 comprises 15 residues. CDR1 MNHEY and CDR2 SVGAGI come from the germline V gene. CDR3 region: CASNPRTGAAYGYTF. In DNA form, the CDR3 reads TGTGCCAGCAATCCACGGACAGGGGCAGCCTATGGCTACACCTTC.

This clonotype was observed a few times. This chain joins TRBV7-2 and TRBJ2-3; D assignment may be TRBD1 or TRBD2 (6 bases each). V was clipped by 7 bases and J by 2 bases, with 16 bases between them. Germline V lookup: CDR1 SGHTA, CDR2 FQGNSA. The CDR3 has 15 amino acids. The CDR3 coding sequence is TGTGCCAGCAACTACGGGGGCGCGCTCACAGATACGCAGTATTTT. This sequence encodes CASNYGGALTDTQYF.

The chain recombines TRBV14 with TRBJ2-1; D is ambiguous. CDR3 length: 16 amino acids. V was shortened by 0 bases and J by 2 bases, with 11 bases between the two germline ends. CDR1 SGHDN and CDR2 FVKESK come from the germline V gene. The CDR3 sequence: CASSQEAGLTYNEQFF. CDR3 coding DNA: TGTGCCAGCAGCCAAGAGGCCGGGCTTACCTACAATGAGCAGTTCTTC.

This clonotype was picked up many times. The genes are TRBV18 and TRBJ2-4, with unresolved D. V was trimmed by 3 bases and J by 5 bases, leaving 11 bases between them. The CDR3 is 14 amino acids. Germline CDR1 is KGHSH and CDR2 is LQKENI. The CDR3 coding sequence is TGTGCCAGCTCACCGGGGTCAGGCGAAAACATTCAGTACTTC. This gives the protein CASSPGSGENIQYF.

This clonotype was seen many times. V and J are TRBV23-1 and TRBJ2-3; 10 positions agree with TRBD1. TRBV23-1 is treated as an ORF (open reading frame) with a function not yet certain. V lost 2 bases and J lost 6; bases outside the gene matches: 11. CDR3 size: 17 residues. The CDR3 sequence: CASSQEPGQGRGDTQYF. The CDR3 nucleotides read TGCGCCAGCAGTCAAGAACCGGGACAGGGGAGAGGGGATACGCAGTATTTT.

V usage is TRBV20-1 and J usage is TRBJ2-5; 10 bases fit TRBD2. Trimming at V came to 5 bases and at J to 0 bases, leaving 9 bases not matched to a gene. The CDR3 consists of 16 residues. CDR1 and CDR2 (germline): DFQATT, SNEGSKA (reference sequence). The CDR3 DNA reads as TGCAGTGCTCCGAGGCAGCGGGGGGGATACCAAGAGACCCAGTACTTC. Its protein product is CSAPRQRGGYQETQYF.

This clonotype appeared many times. The chain has TRBV4-2 and TRBJ2-7, with D possibly being TRBD1 or TRBD2 (6 bases each). Trimming removed 2 bases from V and 5 bases from J, with 10 bases in between. Germline V gene lookup returns CDR1 LGHNA and CDR2 YNFKEQ. The CDR3 length is 13 residues. The CDR3: CASSQPGAHEQYF. The CDR3 DNA follows: TGTGCCAGCAGCCAACCGGGGGCCCACGAGCAGTACTTC.

V usage is TRBV6-6 and J usage is TRBJ1-5; 10 nucleotides align to TRBD1. Germline-derived CDR1 and CDR2 are MNHNY and SVGAGI (reference sequence). Trimming removed 6 bases from V and 0 bases from J; junction bases left unmatched: 5. The CDR3 extends over 16 amino acids. The CDR3 sequence is CASRRTGGSSNQPQHF. Here the CDR3 DNA reads TGTGCCAGCAGGCGGACAGGGGGTAGTAGCAATCAGCCCCAGCATTTT.

This clonotype has ten or more counts. The chain links TRBV12-3 or TRBV12-4 to TRBJ2-5; no clear D. The ends were cut back, 6 bases at V and 5 bases at J, with 4 bases in the middle. The CDR3 sequence is 10 residues long. CDR3 DNA sequence: TGTGCCAGCAGCCGGGAGACCCAGTACTTC. Translated, it gives CASSRETQYF.